This record looks at one TCR beta chain sequence and its context. As yet, its antigen is unknown. The data originate from a study of cytomegalovirus exposure and HLA in healthy donors. PCR involved 60 Vbeta and 13 Jbeta primers. The repertoire was sequenced with immunoSEQ multiplex PCR; TCRdb's copy has only in-frame clones and lacks some. The sample shows fewer than 95,000 clones, over 70% of them seen only once. Germline V gene lookup returns CDR1 SGHVS and CDR2 FQNEAQ. V was trimmed by 0 bases and J by 7 bases, leaving 13 bases between them. This CDR3 comprises 15 residues. Whole-study findings and limits: There were under 200 TCR beta chains listed as cytomegalovirus-associated. HLA alleles showed associations with 16,951 TCR beta sequences in a later analysis, at a 0.05 false discovery rate.

The clonotype was recovered from a man aged 35-49 years in good health and CMV-seronegative. The V and J genes are TRBV7-8 and TRBJ1-5; tentative D call: TRBD1 (5 bases). Sequencing was done on a sample of PBMCs. Here the CDR3 reads CASSLAGSGEQPQHF. CDR3 DNA: TGTGCCAGCAGCTTAGCGGGGTCGGGGGAGCAGCCCCAGCATTTT.